The sequence of this T cell receptor beta chain was determined in a study of CD8 T cells in Susac syndrome. Findings and limits, study-wide: The number of individuals included in the study's TCR sequencing and HLA analysis was acknowledged as relatively small.

Reverse transcription of about 0.45 to 1 ug RNA was performed with random hexamers. TCR beta CDR3 was amplified by immunoSEQ covering 54 Vbeta and 13 Jbeta. TCRdb reanalysed the immunoSEQ multiplex PCR reads using MiXCR and keeps one entry per CDR3 protein. Among a few hundred thousand distinct CDR3 sequences, just over 90% were seen once, and the ten largest hold around 0.07%. TEMRA cells were FACS-enriched, and CD8+ and CD4+ T cells were isolated negatively. This CDR3 is 12 amino acids long. Trimming took off 3 bases at V and 12 bases at J, with 12 bases between the two ends. Germline V gives CDR1 LGHDT, CDR2 YNNKEL (reference sequence). As concerns this clonotype: Antigen specificity is unknown.

The rearrangement links TRBV3-1 to TRBJ2-1; D uncertain. The source material was CD4+ T cells from PBMCs. The TCR comes from a human donor with multiple sclerosis. For the CDR3, the DNA is TGTGCCAGCAGCCAGCCCCTAGAAGGGCAGTTCTTC. This sequence encodes CASSQPLEGQFF.